This TCR beta chain was obtained from a study of somatic mutations in cytotoxic T cells in rheumatoid arthritis. Study at large: Purity of nearly 100% was reached when some V beta antibody-stained T-cell populations were flow-sorted, including V beta1+ cells sequenced for TCRB.

Findings of the study overall: Nobody knew which antigens the expanded CD8+ clones targeted. An increase in CD8+ clonality with age was seen in rheumatoid arthritis patients but not in healthy controls.

Profiling relied on immunoSEQ multiplex PCR, and the TCRdb table lists in-frame clones only, not all of them. Found here are 15,000 to 20,000 clones, more than 70% of them singletons; the top ten hold 10%. CDR3 length equals 13 residues. Germline lookup yields CDR1 SGHVS and CDR2 FNYEAQ. J was trimmed by 7 bases and V by 4 bases; bases with no gene match: 5. In the case of this clone: Its antigen remains unidentified.

The receptor comes from an adult with rheumatoid arthritis. The chain is built from TRBV7-6 and TRBJ1-1, with 8 bases lining up with TRBD1. The sequenced sample was CD8+ T cells sorted from blood. The CDR3 DNA reads TGTGCCAGCAGCTCCGAGACAGGGGTTGAAGCTTTCTTT. Translation gives CASSSETGVEAFF.